This TCR beta chain was recovered during a study of cytomegalovirus exposure and HLA in healthy donors. Germline CDR1 and CDR2: GTSNPN and SVGIG (reference sequence). V lost 3 bases, J lost 1 base, and 16 bases stayed unmatched. The CDR3 is 18 residues long. 13 Jbeta primers and 60 Vbeta primers were used for the PCR. Profiling relied on immunoSEQ multiplex PCR, and the TCRdb table lists in-frame clones only, not all of them. This table has 160,000 or so clones, roughly four fifths appearing once. This chain joins TRBV30 and TRBJ2-7; 9 bases line up with TRBD2. The sequencing sample was made of PBMCs. The clonotype originates from a man aged 40-55 years in good health and CMV-seronegative. Here the CDR3 reads CAWSRGITGLATSYEQYV. The CDR3 DNA is TGTGCCTGGAGCCGTGGGATTACGGGACTAGCCACGTCCTACGAGCAGTACGTC.